Listed here are 30 T cell receptor beta chains from one sample, sequenced in a study of blood T cell repertoires in COVID-19. The method was immunoSEQ multiplex PCR; TCRdb's version includes in-frame clones alone and lacks a portion of them. The sample includes 95,000 to 100,000 clones, approximately 92% of them seen just once. The sample consisted of peripheral blood. Every receptor here comes from a man aged 45 to 65 with active COVID-19.

The chain combines TRBV10-1 with TRBJ1-5; D may be TRBD1 (6 bases). The germline CDR1 and CDR2 sequences are WNHNN and SYGVQD (reference sequence). This CDR3 contains 18 residues. V was trimmed by 10 bases and J by 5 bases, leaving 30 bases between them. The CDR3 coding sequence is TGCGCCACCCAAAGAAAGGACAGTTCTCGCGCCCTTCATCAGCCCCAGCATTTT. Protein: CATQRKDSSRALHQPQHF.

This sequence joins TRBV7-9 and TRBJ2-5; 12 bases match TRBD2. There are 17 residues in the CDR3. Germline-derived CDR1 and CDR2 are SEHNR and FQNEAQ (reference sequence). V was clipped by 1 base and J by 0 bases; unmatched bases: 3. The CDR3 DNA is TGTGCCAGCAGCTTAGGGGGGACTAGCGGGTACCAAGAGACCCAGTACTTC. Protein sequence: CASSLGGTSGYQETQYF.

This clone was recorded only once. The V gene is TRBV19, the J gene TRBJ2-7; TRBD1 aligns across 9 bases. V lost 7 bases, J lost 0 bases, and 4 bases stayed unmatched. Germline assignment: CDR1 LNHDA and CDR2 SQIVND (reference sequence). This CDR3 is 14 amino acids long. CDR3 in amino acids: CASKGQGVSYEQYF. CDR3 nucleotide sequence: TGTGCCAGTAAGGGACAGGGCGTCTCCTACGAGCAGTACTTC.

V gene TRBV5-6 combines with J gene TRBJ1-4; D is unresolved. V lost 0 bases and J lost 4, with 7 bases in between. Germline lookup yields CDR1 SGHDT and CDR2 YYEEEE. The CDR3 contains 14 residues. The CDR3 loop reads CASSLGRDNEKLFF. The CDR3 DNA reads TGTGCCAGCAGCTTGGGACGGGATAATGAAAAACTGTTTTTT. Full variable domain (rest looked up from reference TRBV5-6 and TRBJ1-4): DAGVTQSPTHLIKTRGQQVTLRCSPKSGHDTVSWYQQALGQGPQFIFQYYEEEERQRGNFPDRFSGHQFPNYSSELNVNALLLGDSALYLCASSLGRDNEKLFFGSGTQLSVL.

The chain has TRBV19 and TRBJ1-3, with D possibly TRBD1 on 6 matching bases. This CDR3 is built from 15 residues. In germline, CDR1 is LNHDA, CDR2 SQIVND (reference sequence). V was trimmed by 5 bases and J by 3 bases, leaving 14 bases between them. The CDR3 DNA is TGTGCCAGTAGTCCAACGACAGGTATTGGAAACACCATATATTTT. Protein product: CASSPTTGIGNTIYF.

CDR3 loop: CASSSGTGYGELFF. CDR3 nucleotides: TGTGCCAGCAGCTCAGGGACAGGGTACGGGGAGCTGTTTTTT. This chain uses TRBV7-7 with TRBJ2-2, with 9 bases lining up with TRBD1. Germline values: CDR1 SSHAT, CDR2 FNYEAQ (reference sequence). The length of the CDR3 is 14 residues. Unmatched junction bases numbered 4, after V lost 4 bases and J lost 7 bases.

The V and J genes are TRBV28 and TRBJ1-5; a possible D gene is TRBD1 (5 bases). Germline V CDR1 and CDR2: MDHEN, SYDVKM. The CDR3 has 14 residues. V was pared by 9 bases and J by 1 base, with 13 bases between. The CDR3 DNA sequence: TGTGCCAGTCGGGGGTGGGAAAGCAATCAGCCCCAGCATTTT. Translating gives CASRGWESNQPQHF.

The chain couples TRBV27 to TRBJ2-7; TRBD2 matches at 9 bases. J gave up 3 bases and V 2 bases, and 2 bases lay outside the gene matches. Germline lookup yields CDR1 MNHEY and CDR2 SMNVEV (reference sequence). This CDR3 comprises 14 residues. In nucleotides, the CDR3 is TGTGCCAGCAGTTTAGCGGGAGGGCTCTACGAGCAGTACTTC. This codes for CASSLAGGLYEQYF.

This CDR3 is CASSYSGASNEQFF. Here the CDR3 DNA reads TGTGCCAGCAGTTATTCGGGAGCTAGCAATGAGCAGTTCTTC. V is TRBV2 and J is TRBJ2-1; TRBD2 might be the D (6 bases). The V gene lost 5 bases and the J gene lost 6 bases, with 14 bases spanning the gap. Germline values: CDR1 SNHLY, CDR2 FYNNEI. The CDR3 is made up of 14 amino acids.

J is TRBJ2-1 and V is TRBV6-6, with 14 bases that match TRBD2. Germline V gene lookup returns CDR1 MNHNY and CDR2 SVGAGI (reference sequence). Germline trimming cut 5 bases from V and 1 base from J; bases unmatched to any gene: 10. CDR3 length equals 19 residues. The CDR3 region has the DNA TGTGCCAGCAGTCGACAGGGACTAGCGGGAGTGCCTTCCTACAATGAGCAGTTCTTC. Residues: CASSRQGLAGVPSYNEQFF.

V usage is TRBV5-1 and J usage is TRBJ2-3; a possible D gene is TRBD2 (6 bases). Germline-derived CDR1 and CDR2 are SGHRS and YFSETQ. The V end was cut by 4 bases, the J end by 1 base, with 13 bases between. This CDR3 spans 15 amino acids. The CDR3 region has the DNA TGCGCCAGCAGCCAAGTGGGGGGAGGCACAGATACGCAGTATTTT. Protein product: CASSQVGGGTDTQYF. The full variable domain, with the rest looked up from reference TRBV5-1 and TRBJ2-3, is KAGVTQTPRYLIKTRGQQVTLSCSPISGHRSVSWYQQTPGQGLQFLFEYFSETQRNKGNFPGRFSGRQFSNSRSEMNVSTLELGDSALYLCASSQVGGGTDTQYFGPGTRLTVL.

This clone showed up just a few times. The V gene is TRBV30, the J gene TRBJ1-1, with D unclear. Germline values: CDR1 GTSNPN, CDR2 SVGIG (reference sequence). The V and J ends lost 5 bases and 4 bases respectively, with 8 bases between them. This CDR3 comprises 11 residues. In DNA, the CDR3 is TGTGCCTGGCACCGTAGCACTGAAGCTTTCTTT. Its protein is CAWHRSTEAFF.

This rearrangement joins TRBV27 to TRBJ2-4; a possible D gene is TRBD1 (5 bases). The V and J ends lost 5 bases and 6 bases respectively, with 23 bases between them. The CDR3 contains 17 residues. Per germline, CDR1 MNHEY and CDR2 SMNVEV (reference sequence). CDR3 in DNA: TGTGCCAGCAGTCGAAAAGCCGACAGTCTACGGTCAAACATTCAGTACTTC. Translated, it gives CASSRKADSLRSNIQYF.

This clone has only one observation. The chain is built from TRBV5-1 and TRBJ1-3; D unresolved. CDR3 length: 15 amino acids. V lost 0 bases, J lost 0 bases, and 7 bases lay in between. The V gene's germline CDR1 is SGHRS and CDR2 YFSETQ. CDR3 sequence: CASSLALSSGNTIYF. The CDR3 DNA follows: TGCGCCAGCAGCTTGGCCTTGAGCTCTGGAAACACCATATATTTT.

The V call is TRBV3-1 (or the pseudogene TRBV3-2), the J call TRBJ2-1, with TRBD1 identical over 7 bases. V trimming: 4 bases; J trimming: 9 bases; junction bases outside the gene matches: 12. Germline CDR1 reads LGHDT; CDR2 reads YNNKEL (reference sequence). This CDR3 is 15 amino acids long. The CDR3 coding sequence is TGTGCCAGCAGCCCACCCTTATCAGGGGGAAGTGAGCAGTTCTTC. Encoded protein: CASSPPLSGGSEQFF.

The genes are TRBV7-8 and TRBJ2-5; D is uncertain. From germline, CDR1 is SGHVS and CDR2 FQNEAQ. The CDR3 spans 11 residues. V dropped 7 bases and J dropped 4 bases, with 7 bases sitting between them. The CDR3 sequence: CASTSRETQYF. The CDR3 DNA reads as TGTGCCAGCACCTCCCGAGAGACCCAGTACTTC.

The chain links TRBV7-2 to TRBJ2-1; 12 positions match TRBD2. CDR3 length equals 17 residues. Germline values: CDR1 SGHTA, CDR2 FQGNSA. Germline trimming cut 5 bases from V and 5 bases from J; bases unmatched to any gene: 10. CDR3 in DNA: TGTGCCAGCAGCCAAGACGCTAGGACTAGCGGGAACAATGAGCAGTTCTTC. It codes for CASSQDARTSGNNEQFF.

This clone was seen only a few times. The J gene is TRBJ2-7, the V gene TRBV5-4, with TRBD2 matching over 8 bases. The CDR3 runs to 17 residues. V shed 3 bases, J shed 4 bases, and the junction held 15 bases outside the gene matches. Germline V lookup: CDR1 SGHNT, CDR2 YYREEE (reference sequence). In DNA, the CDR3 is TGTGCCAGCAGCTCTTACTCTAGCGGGTCGAACCGATACGAGCAGTACTTC. Translating gives CASSSYSSGSNRYEQYF.

CDR3 coding DNA: TGTGCCAGTCTCGGCAGGGCTAATGAGCAGTTCTTC. Translating gives CASLGRANEQFF. This chain joins TRBV19 and TRBJ2-1, with D maybe TRBD1 (5 bases). The germline gives CDR1 LNHDA, CDR2 SQIVND (reference sequence). The CDR3 loop spans 12 amino acids. V shed 8 bases and J shed 7 bases, with 12 bases lying between them.

The chain employs TRBV9 and TRBJ2-6, with D uncertain. Germline lookup yields CDR1 SGDLS and CDR2 YYNGEE. The CDR3 sequence is 17 residues long. The ends were cut back, 4 bases at V and 0 bases at J, with 14 bases in the middle. CDR3 DNA: TGTGCCAGCAGCTTTATGTGGGCGAGCTCTGGGGCCAACGTCCTGACTTTC. Residues: CASSFMWASSGANVLTF.

The gene calls are TRBV14 and TRBJ1-2; D call uncertain. The V end lost 0 bases, the J end lost 6 bases, and 14 bases lay between the germline ends. The CDR3 loop spans 15 amino acids. CDR1 and CDR2 from the germline V gene are SGHDN and FVKESK. CDR3 sequence: CASSQEGRRSDGYTF. The CDR3 DNA sequence: TGTGCCAGCAGCCAAGAAGGCAGGAGGTCGGATGGCTACACCTTC.

The rearrangement uses TRBV24-1 and TRBJ1-5; no firm D call. V was pared by 0 bases and J by 6 bases, with 8 bases between. CDR3 length equals 14 residues. The germline V gene has CDR1 KGHDR and CDR2 SFDVKD. Here the CDR3 DNA reads TGTGCCACCAGTGATTTGAGGAGCCGTCAGCCCCAGCATTTT. This gives the protein CATSDLRSRQPQHF.

This sequence joins TRBV27 and TRBJ1-3, with 8 bases identical to TRBD1. The CDR3 length is 19 residues. CDR1 is MNHEY and CDR2 is SMNVEV in the germline V gene (reference sequence). V shed 3 bases, J shed 0 bases, and the junction held 13 bases outside the gene matches. The CDR3 loop reads CASSFKGPRTGGSGNTIYF. CDR3 nucleotide sequence: TGTGCCAGCAGTTTTAAGGGCCCTAGAACAGGGGGCTCTGGAAACACCATATATTTT.

The V and J genes are TRBV6-2 or TRBV6-3 and TRBJ2-5; D is unresolved. CDR1 and CDR2 (germline): MNHEY, SVGEGT. Trimming took off 4 bases at V and 5 bases at J, with 8 bases between the two ends. This CDR3 contains 12 residues. The CDR3 loop reads CASSLTVETQYF. The CDR3 DNA is TGTGCCAGCAGTTTGACTGTGGAGACCCAGTACTTC.

A few counts support this clone. This chain connects TRBV7-3 to TRBJ2-7, with a weak D call TRBD2 (5 bases). This CDR3 comprises 13 residues. V was trimmed by 4 bases and J by 3 bases, leaving 10 bases between them. In germline, CDR1 is SGHTA, CDR2 FQGTGA. The CDR3 here is CASSSNRGYEQYF. The CDR3 bases are TGTGCCAGCAGCTCTAACCGGGGCTACGAGCAGTACTTC.

V gene TRBV27 combines with J gene TRBJ2-5; D is unresolved. Germline CDR1 and CDR2: MNHEY and SMNVEV (reference sequence). This CDR3 spans 11 amino acids. Trimming left V 8 bases short and J 5 bases short, with 9 bases between. In DNA, the CDR3 is TGTGCCAGCGGCCCTAGGGAGACCCAGTACTTC. Translated, it gives CASGPRETQYF.

The chain combines TRBV30 with TRBJ2-1, with 7 bases identical to TRBD2. Germline CDR1 reads GTSNPN; CDR2 reads SVGIG (reference sequence). V shed 4 bases, J shed 8 bases, and the junction held 11 bases outside the gene matches. The CDR3 spans 14 residues. DNA for the CDR3: TGTGCCTGGACTCGGGCTAGCGGTCGGTATGAGCAGTTCTTC. Its translation: CAWTRASGRYEQFF.

The chain combines TRBV18 with TRBJ2-5; 7 bases agree with TRBD1. CDR3 length: 15 amino acids. CDR1 is KGHSH and CDR2 is LQKENI in the germline V gene. V shed 4 bases and J 2 bases; nucleotides not matched to a gene: 7. Here the CDR3 reads CASSLYTGEQETQYF. CDR3 nucleotides: TGTGCCAGCTCACTATACACAGGGGAGCAAGAGACCCAGTACTTC.

The chain carries TRBV5-1 and TRBJ2-7; TRBD2 matches 8 bases. The germline gives CDR1 SGHRS, CDR2 YFSETQ. The CDR3 is 14 amino acids. J was trimmed by 7 bases and V by 0 bases; bases with no gene match: 6. The CDR3 sequence is CASSLGTSGSEQYF. CDR3 nucleotide sequence: TGCGCCAGCAGCTTGGGTACTAGCGGTTCTGAGCAGTACTTC.

V gene TRBV18 combines with J gene TRBJ2-7, with D perhaps matching TRBD2 (6 bases). Germline V gene sequence: CDR1 KGHSH, CDR2 LQKENI. Trimming left V 3 bases short and J 2 bases short, with 11 bases between. The CDR3 has 14 amino acids. CDR3 residues: CASSPGRGAYEQYF. The CDR3 DNA is TGTGCCAGCTCACCGGGGCGGGGAGCCTACGAGCAGTACTTC.